The clone carrying this TCR beta chain occurred a few times. Patients in Seattle were enrolled during active infection, then followed longitudinally. The entry originates in a study of blood T cell repertoires in COVID-19. The wider study: T cells, B-cell-depleted T cells, or PBMCs supplied cDNA or gDNA.

Original handling: Amplification from reference gene primers served as the basis for estimated nucleated cell counts. TCRdb keeps only in-frame clones here, not all; method: immunoSEQ multiplex PCR. For V, J and clone size, that table is used; D and trimming come from the DNA. The sample carries about 180,000 clones, more than 75% recorded once. This sequence was found in a person aged 65-85 years with COVID-19, enrolled during active disease. Sequencing input: peripheral blood.

CDR3 residues: CASSLASGVYFTDTQYF. The CDR3 region has the DNA TGTGCCAGCAGCTTAGCTAGCGGGGTTTACTTCACAGATACGCAGTATTTT. The chain has TRBV7-2 and TRBJ2-3, with 8 nucleotides matching TRBD2. Germline CDR1 reads SGHTA; CDR2 reads FQGNSA. J was trimmed by 2 bases and V by 0 bases; bases with no gene match: 7. The length of the CDR3 is 17 residues.